This TCR beta chain appears in the sequencing data of a study of blood T cell repertoires in COVID-19. Background on the study: Donors in the United States, Italy and Spain gave samples during acute or convalescent COVID-19. T cells, B-cell-depleted T cells, or PBMCs supplied cDNA or gDNA.

The germline gives CDR1 LNHDA, CDR2 SQIVND (reference sequence). Trimming removed 4 bases at V and 2 bases at J, with 10 bases between. The CDR3 loop spans 14 amino acids. In the original analysis: Estimation of nucleated cell counts relied on the amplification of reference gene primers. Clones were sequenced by immunoSEQ multiplex PCR, and TCRdb holds only the in-frame ones, with some missing. V, J and clone size are those of that table, while D and trimming were read from the DNA. The data hold 270,000 or so clones, with around nine tenths observed a single time. The sequence came from a man between 40 and 49 years old with active or convalescent COVID-19. The chain carries TRBV19 and TRBJ2-3; D uncertain. The sample taken for sequencing was peripheral blood. CDR3 sequence: CASSTPTYTDTQYF. In DNA form, the CDR3 reads TGTGCCAGTAGTACCCCAACCTACACAGATACGCAGTATTTT.